A selection of T cell receptor beta chains follows, all from one sample in a study of blood T cell repertoires in COVID-19. Libraries were prepared by immunoSEQ multiplex PCR; TCRdb keeps only in-frame clonotypes and omits some of them. The top ten hold around 1.1% of the sample, which has 370,000 or so clones, 70% to 85% seen once. Sequenced material: peripheral blood. These receptors were collected from a human donor with acute or convalescent COVID-19. The donor label of this sample is uncertain. The CDR3 runs from the conserved cysteine through the conserved F or W. The order of the fields is J gene, clone size, V gene, D gene, CDR3 protein, CDR3 DNA. D genes are given only for firm matches. The size field is filled for only some rows; it gives once, few, many or a size class.

>TRBJ1-5|.|TRBV6-4|.
CASSEIPGRSGNQPQHF
TGTGCCAGCAGTGAGATTCCTGGGAGGAGCGGCAATCAGCCCCAGCATTTT
>TRBJ1-3|.|TRBV2|.
CASSEEESSGNTIYF
TGTGCCAGCAGTGAAGAGGAGAGCTCTGGAAACACCATATATTTT
>TRBJ2-3|.|TRBV4-2|.
CASSQDVTRADTQYF
TGTGCCAGCAGCCAAGATGTCACTAGGGCAGATACGCAGTATTTT
>TRBJ2-4|.|TRBV5-6|.
CASSRQGNKNIQYF
TGTGCCAGCAGCCGTCAGGGAAACAAAAACATTCAGTACTTC
>TRBJ2-6|.|TRBV18|.
CASSPNGYRIGANVLTF
TGTGCCAGCTCACCAAACGGGTACCGAATTGGGGCCAACGTCCTGACTTTC
>TRBJ1-2|.|TRBV12-3/TRBV12-4|TRBD1
CASSRTGAIGYTF
TGTGCCAGCAGCCGCACAGGGGCTATTGGCTACACCTTC
>TRBJ2-2|.|TRBV10-1|.
CASRFELNTGELFF
TGCGCCAGCAGATTCGAGTTAAACACCGGGGAGCTGTTTTTT
>TRBJ1-5|.|TRBV6-5|.
CASASRQPQHF
TGTGCCAGCGCGTCGAGGCAGCCCCAGCATTTT
>TRBJ1-1|.|TRBV20-1|TRBD1
CSASGTGGDRQAFF
TGCAGTGCTAGTGGGACAGGGGGCGATAGACAAGCTTTCTTT
>TRBJ2-6|.|TRBV12-3/TRBV12-4|.
CACRLAGANVLTF
TGTGCCTGCCGACTCGCTGGGGCCAACGTCCTGACTTTC
>TRBJ1-1|.|TRBV11-1|.
CASSPGPANTEAFF
TGTGCCAGCAGCCCAGGCCCGGCAAACACTGAAGCTTTCTTT
>TRBJ1-1|.|TRBV10-3|.
CAISGQGLGTEAFF
TGTGCCATCAGTGGCCAGGGGCTGGGCACTGAAGCTTTCTTT
>TRBJ1-5|.|TRBV28|TRBD1
CASSPQGPNNQPQHF
TGTGCCAGCAGTCCACAGGGGCCAAACAATCAGCCCCAGCATTTT
>TRBJ1-4|.|TRBV4-1|.
CASSQDSRATNEKLFF
TGCGCCAGCAGCCAAGATAGCAGGGCAACTAATGAAAAACTGTTTTTT
>TRBJ2-1|.|TRBV2|.
CASTFQGSSYNEQFF
TGTGCCAGCACTTTTCAGGGGAGCTCCTACAATGAGCAGTTCTTC
>TRBJ1-1|.|TRBV28|.
CASTFTGLNTEAFF
TGTGCCAGCACTTTCACAGGGTTGAACACTGAAGCTTTCTTT
>TRBJ2-2|.|TRBV18|.
CASSPLPRGTNTGELFF
TGTGCCAGCTCACCCCTACCGCGGGGTACTAACACCGGGGAGCTGTTTTTT
>TRBJ1-2|.|TRBV10-3|TRBD1
CAISETGFYGYTF
TGTGCCATCAGCGAGACAGGGTTCTATGGCTACACCTTC
>TRBJ2-1|few|TRBV12-3/TRBV12-4|.
CASSLQGFYEQFF
TGTGCCAGCAGTTTGCAGGGGTTTTATGAGCAGTTCTTC
>TRBJ1-1|once|TRBV6-2/TRBV6-3|TRBD1
CASSYTTGAGTEAFF
TGTGCCAGCAGTTACACGACAGGGGCTGGGACTGAAGCTTTCTTT
>TRBJ2-1|few|TRBV30|TRBD2
CAGISGGRRGEQFF
TGTGCCGGGATCTCGGGGGGGAGGCGGGGTGAGCAGTTCTTC
>TRBJ1-2|.|TRBV18|.
CASSSRGLGASGYTF
TGTGCCAGCTCCTCCCGAGGGCTGGGGGCGAGTGGCTACACCTTC
>TRBJ1-1|.|TRBV28|.
CASTPPGGPKVNTEAFF
TGTGCCAGCACCCCCCCGGGCGGGCCTAAGGTTAACACTGAAGCTTTCTTT
>TRBJ2-3|once|TRBV19|TRBD2
CASSYLGLAVSGDTQYF
TGTGCCAGTAGTTACCTGGGACTAGCGGTCTCGGGGGATACGCAGTATTTT